The 18 T cell receptor beta chains in this list originate from one sample, sequenced in a study of T cells in Graves' hyperthyroidism and ophthalmopathy (dated by TCRdb to between 2018 and 2020). Libraries were prepared through multiplex PCR. The instrument was an Illumina HiSeq 2000. Amplification of TCR beta CDR3 regions was carried out from RNA transcripts. The first round of RT-PCR for the TCR CDR3 was performed with the HTBI primer set and the Qiagen OneStep RT-PCR kit. The public sequencing data were trimmed at Q25 with fastp and processed into clonotypes with MiXCR by TCRdb, which kept only in-frame beta chains. Rows merge per CDR3 protein into single entries with the most common DNA and genes. The sample table holds hundreds of thousands of distinct CDR3 sequences, of which about 45% were seen once. 8.2% of the sample comes from the top ten. The source material was peripheral blood or thyroid tissue (not recorded which). The receptors shown here come from a woman younger than 30 with Graves' hyperthyroidism. Donor details come from another sample of the same person, matched by shared clones.

This sequence joins TRBV10-3 and TRBJ1-3; D uncertain. CDR1 and CDR2 from the germline V gene are ENHRY and SYGVKD. V lost 5 bases and J lost 4, with 9 bases in between. CDR3 length: 13 amino acids. The CDR3: CAISRTQGNTIYF. CDR3 coding DNA: TGTGCCATCAGTCGAACCCAGGGAAACACCATATATTTT.

This chain joins TRBV20-1 and TRBJ2-7; TRBD1 is a possible D gene (5 bases). The CDR3 length is 13 residues. Germline lookup yields CDR1 DFQATT and CDR2 SNEGSKA (reference sequence). Trimming left V 0 bases short and J 4 bases short, with 10 bases between. CDR3 in amino acids: CSARDESGYEQYF. In nucleotides, the CDR3 is TGCAGTGCTAGAGATGAATCAGGGTACGAGCAGTACTTC.

The V gene is TRBV29-1, the J gene TRBJ2-7, with D possibly TRBD1 on 7 matching bases. The length of the CDR3 is 12 residues. V lost 4 bases, J lost 7 bases, and 14 bases lay in between. CDR1 and CDR2 from the germline V gene are SQVTM and ANQGSEA. The CDR3 is CSVGGDRQEQYF. CDR3 DNA: TGCAGCGTTGGGGGGGACAGACAAGAGCAGTACTTC.

The chain has TRBV7-9 and TRBJ2-3; D is unresolved. The CDR3 has 14 residues. Germline V gives CDR1 SEHNR, CDR2 FQNEAQ (reference sequence). Trimming removed 6 bases from V and 1 base from J, with 11 bases in between. CDR3 nucleotides: TGTGCCAGCAGTTATTTTGGAGGCACAGATACGCAGTATTTT. Its protein is CASSYFGGTDTQYF.

J is TRBJ1-5 and V is TRBV29-1; 7 positions match TRBD1. CDR1 SQVTM and CDR2 ANQGSEA come from the germline V gene. The CDR3 sequence is 12 residues long. Losses at the gene ends were 5 bases for V and 7 bases for J; bases not matched to a gene: 5. The CDR3 bases are TGCAGCGTTACCAGGGGGAGCCAGCCCCAGCATTTT. Translating it yields CSVTRGSQPQHF.

J is TRBJ1-3 and V is TRBV6-1, with unresolved D. From germline, CDR1 is MNHNS and CDR2 SASEGT. CDR3 length: 15 amino acids. Deletions cut 6 bases from V and 1 base from J, with 13 bases between. CDR3 in amino acids: CASSWTDDSGNTIYF. The CDR3 DNA sequence: TGTGCCAGCAGCTGGACGGACGATTCTGGAAACACCATATATTTT.

This chain joins TRBV25-1 and TRBJ2-2, with 7 bases identical to TRBD1. Germline V gives CDR1 MGHDK, CDR2 SYGVNS. The CDR3 sequence is 16 residues long. V lost 5 bases and J lost 1; bases outside the gene matches: 7. In nucleotides, the CDR3 is TGTGCCAGCAGTTACGACGGGACAGTGAACACCGGGGAGCTGTTTTTT. Translated, it gives CASSYDGTVNTGELFF. The full variable domain, in which reference TRBV25-1 and TRBJ2-2 provide the parts outside the CDR3, is EADIYQTPRYLVIGTGKKITLECSQTMGHDKMYWYQQDPGMELHLIHYSYGVNSTEKGDLSSESTVSRIRTEHFPLTLESARPSHTSQYLCASSYDGTVNTGELFFGEGSRLTVL.

This clonotype has just a few counts. V usage is TRBV25-1 and J usage is TRBJ1-6; weak D call: TRBD1 (6 bases). The ends were cut back, 3 bases at V and 7 bases at J, with 10 bases in the middle. The CDR3 spans 14 residues. Germline loops: CDR1 MGHDK, CDR2 SYGVNS. CDR3 sequence reads: CASSDRGGNSPLHF. The CDR3 DNA sequence: TGTGCCAGCAGTGACAGGGGCGGGAATTCACCCCTCCACTTT.

Comment on this clonotype: A much larger clone lies one base from this, so it may be a read error. This chain joins TRBV10-3 and TRBJ2-3; TRBD2 matches at 9 bases. The CDR3 extends over 14 amino acids. The germline V gene encodes CDR1 ENHRY and CDR2 SYGVKD. The V segment lost 2 bases and the J segment 6 bases; nucleotides outside the gene matches: 3. The CDR3 bases are TGTGCCATCAGTGAGGCTAGCGGGACTGATACGCAGTATTTT. It specifies CAISEASGTDTQYF.

The chain combines TRBV24-1 with TRBJ2-7; 11 positions match TRBD2. The germline gives CDR1 KGHDR, CDR2 SFDVKD. CDR3 length equals 17 residues. J gave up 2 bases and V 4 bases, and 9 bases lay outside the gene matches. The CDR3 DNA is TGTGCCACCAGTGACGGAACCGGGACTAGCGGAACCTACGAGCAGTACTTC. This translates into CATSDGTGTSGTYEQYF.

The chain recombines TRBV11-2 with TRBJ2-7, with D uncertain. The closer fit of TRBJ2-1 to the DNA end suggests the J call may be wrong. Germline V CDR1 and CDR2: SGHAT, FQNNGV. This CDR3 contains 11 residues. CDR3 sequence reads: CASSPYNEQFF. The CDR3 DNA is TGTGCCAGCAGCCCATACAATGAGCAGTTCTTC.

The chain is built from TRBV12-3 or TRBV12-4 and TRBJ1-6, with D possibly TRBD1 on 6 matching bases. The CDR3 extends over 15 amino acids. Trimming removed 6 bases at V and 4 bases at J, with 13 bases between. In nucleotides, the CDR3 is TGTGCCAGCAGGGCCGAAACAGGGTATAATTCACCCCTCCACTTT. Its translation: CASRAETGYNSPLHF.

The CDR3 bases are TGCGCCAGCAGGCGGGCGGGGGCAGGGACAGAGACCCAGTACTTC. Translating it yields CASRRAGAGTETQYF. The chain has TRBV10-1 and TRBJ2-5; weak D call: TRBD2 (7 bases). The CDR3 is 15 amino acids. Per the germline V gene, CDR1 is WNHNN and CDR2 is SYGVQD (reference sequence). V lost 6 bases, J lost 4 bases, and 18 bases lay in between.

This clonotype was counted a few times. V gene TRBV25-1 combines with J gene TRBJ2-5; D is possibly TRBD2 (5 bases). In germline, CDR1 is MGHDK, CDR2 SYGVNS. The CDR3 runs to 17 residues. Trimming left V 2 bases short and J 5 bases short, with 21 bases between. CDR3 residues: CASSEGGGSVRRETQYF. Written as DNA, the CDR3 is TGTGCCAGCAGTGAAGGCGGCGGGTCGGTAAGGCGGGAGACCCAGTACTTC.

As for this clonotype: The CDR3 ends on some other residue instead of the conserved phenylalanine or tryptophan, so this is likely a read error. The chain combines TRBV11-1 with TRBJ2-5; D is perhaps TRBD1 (6 bases). Trimming removed 5 bases at V and 5 bases at J, with 12 bases between. There are 13 residues in the CDR3. The germline gives CDR1 SGHAT, CDR2 FQDESV (reference sequence). The CDR3 nucleotides are TGTGCCAGCAGCCCGGGACAACGGGAGACCCAGTACTAC. As protein: CASSPGQRETQYY.

The rearrangement uses TRBV6-6 and TRBJ1-2; D might be TRBD1 (5 bases). Germline V gives CDR1 MNHNY, CDR2 SVGAGI (reference sequence). Trimming removed 5 bases from V and 3 bases from J, with 16 bases in between. The CDR3 covers 15 residues. The DNA of the CDR3 is TGTGCCAGCAGTGCTCTCCAGGGTGGGGACTATGGCTACACCTTC. This gives the protein CASSALQGGDYGYTF.

The rearrangement links TRBV7-2 to TRBJ2-5; TRBD1 or TRBD2 may be the D gene (5 bases each). The CDR3 length is 15 residues. Germline CDR1 and CDR2: SGHTA and FQGNSA. V lost 2 bases and J lost 5, with 15 bases in between. This chain's CDR3 is CASSLLPGSYETQYF. Here the CDR3 DNA reads TGTGCCAGCAGCTTACTGCCAGGGAGCTATGAGACCCAGTACTTC.

The genes are TRBV15 and TRBJ1-3, with TRBD1 as a possible D gene (5 bases). Deletions cut 5 bases from V and 0 bases from J, with 17 bases between. The CDR3 length is 17 residues. Germline CDR1 LNHNV, CDR2 YYDKDF (reference sequence). Here the CDR3 reads CATSGTQGPDSGNTIYF. The CDR3 nucleotides are TGTGCCACCAGCGGCACGCAGGGCCCTGACTCTGGAAACACCATATATTTT.